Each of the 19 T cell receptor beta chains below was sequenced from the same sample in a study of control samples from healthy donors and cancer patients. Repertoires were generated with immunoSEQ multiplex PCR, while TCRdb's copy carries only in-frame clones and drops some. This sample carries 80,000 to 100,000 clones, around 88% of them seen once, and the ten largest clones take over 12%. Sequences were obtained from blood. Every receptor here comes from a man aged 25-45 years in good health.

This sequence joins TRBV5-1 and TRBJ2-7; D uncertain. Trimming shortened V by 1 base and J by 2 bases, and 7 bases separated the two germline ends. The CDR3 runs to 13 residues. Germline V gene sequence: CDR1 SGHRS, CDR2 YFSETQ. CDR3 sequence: CASSLTNTYEQYF. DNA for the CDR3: TGCGCCAGCAGCTTGACAAATACCTACGAGCAGTACTTC.

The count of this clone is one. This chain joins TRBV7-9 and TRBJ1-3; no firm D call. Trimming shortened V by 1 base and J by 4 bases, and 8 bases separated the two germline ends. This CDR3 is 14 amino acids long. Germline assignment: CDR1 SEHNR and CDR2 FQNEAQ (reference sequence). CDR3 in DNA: TGTGCCAGCAGCTTAGTTAAGAAGGGAAACACCATATATTTT. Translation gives CASSLVKKGNTIYF.

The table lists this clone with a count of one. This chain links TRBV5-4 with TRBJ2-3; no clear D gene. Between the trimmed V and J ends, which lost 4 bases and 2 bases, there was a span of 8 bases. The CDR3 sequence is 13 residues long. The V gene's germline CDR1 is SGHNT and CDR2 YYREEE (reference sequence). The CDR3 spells CASSMANTDTQYF. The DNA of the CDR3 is TGTGCCAGCAGCATGGCAAACACAGATACGCAGTATTTT.

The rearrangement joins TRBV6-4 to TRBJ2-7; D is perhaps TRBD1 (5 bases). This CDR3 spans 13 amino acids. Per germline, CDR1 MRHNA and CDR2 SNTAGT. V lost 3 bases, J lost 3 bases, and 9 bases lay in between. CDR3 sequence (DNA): TGTGCCAGCAGTGAAGGACAAAACTACGAGCAGTACTTC. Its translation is CASSEGQNYEQYF.

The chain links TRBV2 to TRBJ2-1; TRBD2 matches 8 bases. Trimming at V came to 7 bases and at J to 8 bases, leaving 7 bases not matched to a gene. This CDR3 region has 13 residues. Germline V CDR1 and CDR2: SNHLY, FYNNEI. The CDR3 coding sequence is TGTGCCAGCACGAGCGGGAGTAAACATGAGCAGTTCTTC. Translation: CASTSGSKHEQFF.

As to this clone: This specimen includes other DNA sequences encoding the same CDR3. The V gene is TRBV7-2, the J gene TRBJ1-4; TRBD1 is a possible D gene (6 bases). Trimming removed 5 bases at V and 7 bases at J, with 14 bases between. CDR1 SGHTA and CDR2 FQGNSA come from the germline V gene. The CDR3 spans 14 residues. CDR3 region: CASSQGLRGEKLFF. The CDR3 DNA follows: TGTGCCAGCAGCCAGGGGCTACGGGGTGAAAAACTGTTTTTT. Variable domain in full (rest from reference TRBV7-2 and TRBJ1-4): GAGVSQSPSNKVTEKGKDVELRCDPISGHTALYWYRQSLGQGLEFLIYFQGNSAPDKSGLPSDRFSAERTGGSVSTLTIQRTQQEDSAVYLCASSQGLRGEKLFFGSGTQLSVL.

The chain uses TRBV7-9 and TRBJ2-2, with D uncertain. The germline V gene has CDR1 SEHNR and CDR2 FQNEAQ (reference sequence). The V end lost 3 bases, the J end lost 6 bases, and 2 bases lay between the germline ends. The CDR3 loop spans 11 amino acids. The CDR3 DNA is TGTGCCAGCAGCTTTGCCGGGGAGCTGTTTTTT. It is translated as CASSFAGELFF.

CDR3 sequence: CASSGGDRGSYGYTF. CDR3 coding DNA: TGTGCCAGCAGCGGAGGCGACAGGGGCAGCTATGGCTACACCTTC. This sequence joins TRBV7-9 and TRBJ1-2; 8 bases fit TRBD1. CDR1 SEHNR and CDR2 FQNEAQ come from the germline V gene (reference sequence). This CDR3 spans 15 amino acids. After removal of 5 bases from V and 4 bases from J, the junction contained 9 bases not matched to a gene.

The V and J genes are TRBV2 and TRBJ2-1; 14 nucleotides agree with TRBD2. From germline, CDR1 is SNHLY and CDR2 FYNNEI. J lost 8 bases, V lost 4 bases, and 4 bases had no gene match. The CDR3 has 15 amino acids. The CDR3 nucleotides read TGTGCCAGCAGTGTGGGACTAGCGGGAGAGTATGAGCAGTTCTTC. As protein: CASSVGLAGEYEQFF.

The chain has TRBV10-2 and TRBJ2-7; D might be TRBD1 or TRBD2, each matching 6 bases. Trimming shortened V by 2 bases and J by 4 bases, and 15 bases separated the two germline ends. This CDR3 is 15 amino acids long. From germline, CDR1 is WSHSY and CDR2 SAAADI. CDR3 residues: CASSETGASVYEQYF. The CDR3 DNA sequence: TGCGCCAGCAGTGAGACGGGGGCCAGTGTTTACGAGCAGTACTTC.

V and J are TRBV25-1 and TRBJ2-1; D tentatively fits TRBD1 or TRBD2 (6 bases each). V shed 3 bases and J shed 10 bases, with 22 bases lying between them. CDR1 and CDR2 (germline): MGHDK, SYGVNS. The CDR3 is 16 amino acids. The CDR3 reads CASSDPDRKGGREQFF. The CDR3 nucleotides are TGTGCCAGCAGTGATCCTGACAGGAAGGGGGGTAGAGAGCAGTTCTTC.

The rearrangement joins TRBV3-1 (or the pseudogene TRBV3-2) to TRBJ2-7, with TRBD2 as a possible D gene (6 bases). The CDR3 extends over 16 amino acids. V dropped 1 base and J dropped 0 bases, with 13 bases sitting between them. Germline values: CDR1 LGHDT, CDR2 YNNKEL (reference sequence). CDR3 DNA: TGTGCCAGCAGCCAAGGGGGAATAGCGGTCTCCTACGAGCAGTACTTC. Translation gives CASSQGGIAVSYEQYF.

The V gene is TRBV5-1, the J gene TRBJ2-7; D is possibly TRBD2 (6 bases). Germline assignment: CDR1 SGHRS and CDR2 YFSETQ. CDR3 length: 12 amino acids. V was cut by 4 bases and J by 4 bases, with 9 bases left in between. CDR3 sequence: CASSVGTYEQYF. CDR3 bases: TGCGCCAGCAGCGTCGGGACTTACGAGCAGTACTTC.

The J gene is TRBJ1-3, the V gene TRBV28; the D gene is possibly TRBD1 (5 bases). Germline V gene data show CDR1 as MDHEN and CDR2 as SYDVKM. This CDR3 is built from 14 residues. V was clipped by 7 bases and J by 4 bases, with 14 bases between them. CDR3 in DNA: TGTGCCAGCACCCGCGGGGGGACGGGAAACACCATATATTTT. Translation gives CASTRGGTGNTIYF.

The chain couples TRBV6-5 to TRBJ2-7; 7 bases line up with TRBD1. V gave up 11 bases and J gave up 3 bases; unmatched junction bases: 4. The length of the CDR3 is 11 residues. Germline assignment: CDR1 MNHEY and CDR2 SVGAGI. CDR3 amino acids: CAVQGFYEQYF. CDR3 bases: TGTGCCGTACAGGGGTTCTACGAGCAGTACTTC.

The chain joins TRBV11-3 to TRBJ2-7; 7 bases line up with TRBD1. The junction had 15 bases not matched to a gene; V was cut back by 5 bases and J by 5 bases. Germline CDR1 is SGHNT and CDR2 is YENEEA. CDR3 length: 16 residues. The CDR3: CASSRTRQGEGNEQYF. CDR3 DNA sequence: TGTGCCAGCAGCCGTACCCGACAGGGAGAAGGAAACGAGCAGTACTTC.

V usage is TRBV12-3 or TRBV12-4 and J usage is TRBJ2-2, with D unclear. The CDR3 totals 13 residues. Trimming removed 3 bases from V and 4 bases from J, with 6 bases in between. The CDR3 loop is CASSLMSTGELFF. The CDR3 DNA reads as TGTGCCAGCAGTTTGATGAGCACCGGGGAGCTGTTTTTT.

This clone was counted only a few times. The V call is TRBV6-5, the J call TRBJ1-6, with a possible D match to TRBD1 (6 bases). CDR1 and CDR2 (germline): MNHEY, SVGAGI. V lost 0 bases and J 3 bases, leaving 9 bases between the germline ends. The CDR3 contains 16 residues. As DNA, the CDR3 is TGTGCCAGCAGTTACTCCCAGGGGAGCTATAATTCACCCCTCCACTTT. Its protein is CASSYSQGSYNSPLHF.

The CDR3 loop reads CASSWTDGNIQYF. The DNA of the CDR3 is TGTGCCAGCAGTTGGACGGACGGGAACATTCAGTACTTC. The genes are TRBV27 and TRBJ2-4; D call uncertain. V lost 4 bases and J 7 bases, leaving 11 bases between the germline ends. This CDR3 contains 13 residues. Germline V lookup: CDR1 MNHEY, CDR2 SMNVEV (reference sequence).